This T cell receptor beta chain was captured in a study of T cells after yellow fever vaccination. Germline CDR1 DFQATT, CDR2 SNEGSKA (reference sequence). The CDR3 contains 13 residues. Trimming left V 5 bases short and J 0 bases short, with 10 bases between. UMIs were added to TCR cDNA along with a universal primer site when it was made by 5'RACE template switching. One entry per CDR3 protein results from TCRdb running MiXCR on the 5' RACE reads. The table records a few hundred thousand distinct CDR3 sequences, roughly an eighth of them present only once. On this clonotype itself: Its target is unknown.

Notes on the study in general: The presence of abundant clonotypes contaminating from the bulk population was possible in FACS-sorted repertoires. Some clonotypes, a small share, were shared between CD4 and CD8 compartments.

Sequenced material: CD4+ T cells sorted from PBMCs, taken 15 days after the yellow fever booster vaccination. V and J are TRBV20-1 and TRBJ1-1, with D perhaps TRBD1 (5 bases). The receptor comes from a young man who received the YFV17D yellow fever vaccine. The CDR3 DNA is TGCAGTGCTCTAGAAGGGGTGAACACTGAAGCTTTCTTT. Its translation: CSALEGVNTEAFF.